This TCR beta chain was captured by sequencing in a study of T-cell memory formation after mild COVID-19. Study-wide findings and caveats: Later expanders leaned CD4+, whereas day 15 to 85 contracting clones were balanced CD4/CD8. Prior to infection, memory already included some responding clones, suggesting cross-reactive memory joined.

Germline CDR1 and CDR2: KGHDR and SFDVKD. The CDR3 consists of 14 residues. Trimming took 5 bases from V and 3 from J, leaving 9 bases between them. The table lists this clonotype with a few counts. The antigen remains undetermined. TCRdb analysed the 5' RACE reads with MiXCR anew, one entry per CDR3 protein. The data hold around 450,000 distinct CDR3 sequences, with 24% observed a single time. Sample: PBMCs or a T cell subset sorted from them (not recorded which). The sequence derives from an adult woman who had mild COVID-19 (a few samples of this study predate the infection). Cell type and time point are not known. The chain joins TRBV24-1 to TRBJ2-2, with D unresolved. The CDR3 nucleotides are TGTGCCACCAGTGGAAACAGTGACACCGGGGAGCTGTTTTTT. Its protein is CATSGNSDTGELFF.